This T cell receptor (beta chain) was captured in a study of T cell responses to AZD1222 COVID-19 vaccine. Clones were sequenced by immunoSEQ multiplex PCR, and TCRdb holds only the in-frame ones, with some missing. The sample contains 80,000 or so clones, under 95% of which appear only once. Trimming stripped 6 bases from V and 3 bases from J, with 14 bases between. The germline V gene encodes CDR1 SQVTM and CDR2 ANQGSEA. This CDR3 is built from 14 residues. This receptor was identified in an adult in good health. The sample in question was peripheral blood, obtained on day 0 of MenACWY control vaccination. This chain links TRBV29-1 with TRBJ2-2, with D uncertain. For the CDR3, the DNA is TGCAGCGTGCAACCGCAGCGAGACACCGGGGAGCTGTTTTTT. It encodes CSVQPQRDTGELFF.